The T cell receptor beta chain described here comes from a study of T cell clonality in common variable immunodeficiency. TCRdb keeps only in-frame clones here, not all; method: immunoSEQ multiplex PCR. The table lists about 64,000 clones, with no singletons. This clone was found many times. Its antigen is not identified. The read stops 3 residues short of the end of the CDR3; the missing end is completed from the germline J gene. Overall study findings and caveats: Common variable immunodeficiency TCR beta sequences reportedly had fewer deletions and N-nucleotide insertions.

Germline trimming cut 5 bases from V and 1 base from J; bases unmatched to any gene: 8. This CDR3 region has 16 residues. CDR1 and CDR2 from the germline V gene are SNHLY and FYNNEI. The chain couples TRBV2 to TRBJ1-5; 7 bases are shared with TRBD1. The sequence was obtained from a person between 18 and 75 years old in good health. Sequenced sample: peripheral blood mononuclear cells. Here the CDR3 reads CASSPLGQSSNQPQHF. CDR3 DNA, as far as it was read: TGTGCCAGCAGTCCGTTGGGACAGAGCAGCAATCAGCCC.